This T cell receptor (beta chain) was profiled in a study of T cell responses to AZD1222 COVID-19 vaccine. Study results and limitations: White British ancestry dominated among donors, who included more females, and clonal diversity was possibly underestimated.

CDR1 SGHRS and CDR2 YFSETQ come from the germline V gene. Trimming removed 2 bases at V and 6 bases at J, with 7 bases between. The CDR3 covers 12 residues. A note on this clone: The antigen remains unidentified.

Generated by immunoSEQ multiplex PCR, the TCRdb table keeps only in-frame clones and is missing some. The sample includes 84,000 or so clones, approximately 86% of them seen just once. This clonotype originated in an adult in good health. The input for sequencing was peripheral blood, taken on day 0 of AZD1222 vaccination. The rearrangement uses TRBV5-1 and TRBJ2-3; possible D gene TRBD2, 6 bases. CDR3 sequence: CASSLAGDTQYF. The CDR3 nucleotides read TGCGCCAGCAGCTTAGCGGGCGATACGCAGTATTTT.